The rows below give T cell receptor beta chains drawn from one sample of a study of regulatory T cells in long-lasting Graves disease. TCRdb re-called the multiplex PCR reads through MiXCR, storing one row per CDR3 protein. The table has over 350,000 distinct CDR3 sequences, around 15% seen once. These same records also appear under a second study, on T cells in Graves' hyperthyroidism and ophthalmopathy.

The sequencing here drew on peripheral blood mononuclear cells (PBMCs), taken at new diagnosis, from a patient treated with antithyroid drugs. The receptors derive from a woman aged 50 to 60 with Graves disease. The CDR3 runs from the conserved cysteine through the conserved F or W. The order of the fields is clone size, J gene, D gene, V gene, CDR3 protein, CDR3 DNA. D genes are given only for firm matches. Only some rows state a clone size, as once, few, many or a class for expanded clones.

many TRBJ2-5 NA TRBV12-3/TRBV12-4 CASRNSGSNQETQYF TGTGCCAGCAGAAATAGCGGAAGCAATCAAGAGACCCAGTACTTC
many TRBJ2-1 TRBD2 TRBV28 CASTGLAVYNEQFF TGTGCCAGCACCGGACTAGCGGTGTACAATGAGCAGTTCTTC
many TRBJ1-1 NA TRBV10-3 CAISESGRGTEAFF TGTGCCATCAGTGAGTCAGGGAGGGGCACTGAAGCTTTCTTT
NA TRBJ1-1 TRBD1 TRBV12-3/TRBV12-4 CASSLKGQPNTEAFF TGTGCCAGCAGCTTAAAGGGACAGCCGAACACTGAAGCTTTCTTT
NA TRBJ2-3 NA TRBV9 CASSVARLTTDTQYF TGTGCCAGCAGCGTAGCCCGACTGACCACAGATACGCAGTATTTT
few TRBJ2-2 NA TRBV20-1 CSARSLVGELFF TGCAGTGCTAGATCCCTCGTCGGGGAGCTGTTTTTT
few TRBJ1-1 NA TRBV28 CAGSPYKQEAFF TGTGCCGGCAGTCCGTACAAGCAGGAAGCTTTCTTT
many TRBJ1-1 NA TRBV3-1 CASTPDWNTEAFF TGTGCCAGCACCCCGGACTGGAACACTGAAGCTTTCTTT
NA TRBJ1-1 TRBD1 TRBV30 CAATGGMNTEAFF TGTGCGGCGACAGGGGGCATGAACACTGAAGCTTTCTTT
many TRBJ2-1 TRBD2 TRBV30 CAWTTPSGHNEQFF TGTGCCTGGACCACCCCTAGCGGGCACAATGAGCAGTTCTTC
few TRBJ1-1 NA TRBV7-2 CASRPTMGDTEAFF TGTGCCAGCAGGCCTACCATGGGGGACACTGAAGCTTTCTTT
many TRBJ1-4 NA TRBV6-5 CASSNSGTEKLFF TGTGCCAGCAGTAACTCCGGGACAGAAAAACTGTTTTTT
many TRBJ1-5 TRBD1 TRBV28 CASSLTGWNQPQHF TGTGCCAGCAGTTTGACAGGGTGGAATCAGCCCCAGCATTTT
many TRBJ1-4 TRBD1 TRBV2 CASSKGQNEKLFF TGTGCCAGCAGTAAGGGACAGAATGAAAAACTGTTTTTT
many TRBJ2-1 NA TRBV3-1 CASRPKGGSSYNEQFF TGTGCCAGCAGGCCCAAAGGCGGTAGCTCCTACAATGAGCAGTTCTTC
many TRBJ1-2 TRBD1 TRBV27 CASRTGGSGYTF TGTGCCAGCAGAACAGGGGGTTCTGGCTACACCTTC
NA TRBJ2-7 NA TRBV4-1 CASSLLPGSPSSSYEQYF TGCGCCAGCAGCCTCCTACCGGGTTCTCCAAGCTCCTCCTACGAGCAGTACTTC
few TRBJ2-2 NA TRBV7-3 CASIGDTGELFF TGTGCCAGCATTGGGGACACCGGGGAGCTGTTTTTT
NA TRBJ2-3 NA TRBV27 CASSLWGPPTDTQYF TGTGCCAGCAGTTTGTGGGGTCCCCCCACAGATACGCAGTATTTT
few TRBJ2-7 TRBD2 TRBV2 CASSPIAGVTYEQYF TGTGCCAGCAGCCCTATAGCGGGAGTTACCTACGAGCAGTACTTC
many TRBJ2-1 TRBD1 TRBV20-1 CSARKVEDRGFFF TGCAGTGCTAGAAAAGTGGAGGACAGGGGGTTTTTCTTC
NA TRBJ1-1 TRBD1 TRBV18 CASNHAQGGLAEAFF TGTGCCAGCAATCATGCCCAGGGGGGGCTCGCTGAAGCTTTCTTT
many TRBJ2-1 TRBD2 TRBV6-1 CASSLGLAGYSSYNEQFF TGTGCCAGCAGCCTAGGACTAGCGGGTTATAGCTCCTACAATGAGCAGTTCTTC
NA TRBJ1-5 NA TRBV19 CASSISNSKYQPQHF TGTGCCAGTAGTATATCCAACTCCAAGTATCAGCCCCAGCATTTT
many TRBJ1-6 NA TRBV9 CASSAGQSNSPLHF TGTGCCAGCAGCGCTGGACAGTCCAATTCACCCCTCCACTTT
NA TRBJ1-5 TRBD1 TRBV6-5 CASSYAGTGNQPQHF TGTGCCAGCAGTTACGCCGGGACAGGCAATCAGCCCCAGCATTTT
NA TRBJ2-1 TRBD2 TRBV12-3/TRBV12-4 CASSSPSGRPNEQFF TGTGCCAGCAGTTCCCCTAGCGGGAGGCCGAATGAGCAGTTCTTC
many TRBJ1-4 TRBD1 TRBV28 CASSPDRTGFFEKLFF TGTGCCAGCAGTCCAGACCGGACAGGGTTTTTTGAAAAACTGTTTTTT